Presented here are 9 T cell receptor beta chains from one specimen sequenced in a study of blood T cell repertoires in COVID-19. The repertoire was sequenced with immunoSEQ multiplex PCR; TCRdb's copy has only in-frame clones and lacks some. The sample carries 300,000 or so clones, around nine tenths recorded once. Sequenced material: PBMCs or T cells enriched from blood (not recorded which). The source is a woman aged 25 to 39 who had recovered from COVID-19.

The rearrangement links TRBV5-1 to TRBJ1-2, with 9 nucleotides matching TRBD1. The CDR3 has 17 residues. The trim removed 4 bases at V and 6 bases at J, leaving 16 bases unmatched. CDR1 and CDR2 from the germline V gene are SGHRS and YFSETQ. For the CDR3, the DNA is TGCGCCAGCAGCCTGACGCCGAGTTTGGGACAGGGCCATGGCTACACCTTC. It yields the protein CASSLTPSLGQGHGYTF.

The chain recombines TRBV7-2 with TRBJ1-6, with no clear D. V lost 5 bases, J lost 7 bases, and 24 bases lay in between. The germline CDR1 and CDR2 sequences are SGHTA and FQGNSA. This CDR3 contains 18 residues. CDR3 sequence: CASSPWSPPTRYNSPLHF. CDR3 coding DNA: TGTGCCAGCAGCCCTTGGTCACCACCCACCCGGTACAATTCACCCCTCCACTTT.

This clone was found a few times. The genes are TRBV20-1 and TRBJ1-2; the match to TRBD1 covers 9 bases. CDR1 is DFQATT and CDR2 is SNEGSKA in the germline V gene (reference sequence). The CDR3 totals 11 residues. Here the CDR3 DNA reads TGCAGCGCACCGGGACAGGGTAGGGAAACCTTC. It codes for CSAPGQGRETF.

The V call is TRBV4-3, the J call TRBJ1-2; TRBD1 matches at 8 bases. Germline V lookup: CDR1 LGHNA, CDR2 YSLEER. The junction had 7 bases not matched to a gene; V was cut back by 2 bases and J by 5 bases. This CDR3 is built from 15 residues. This chain's CDR3 is CASSQTGQATYGYTF. CDR3 coding DNA: TGCGCCAGCAGCCAAACGGGACAGGCGACATATGGCTACACCTTC.

V is TRBV5-1 and J is TRBJ1-4; 7 nucleotides match TRBD1. The CDR3 runs to 14 residues. Germline V gene data show CDR1 as SGHRS and CDR2 as YFSETQ. J was trimmed by 8 bases and V by 3 bases; bases with no gene match: 7. In nucleotides, the CDR3 is TGCGCCAGCAGCTCCGGGACAGCCCGGGAAAAACTGTTTTTT. This sequence encodes CASSSGTAREKLFF.

The chain combines TRBV2 with TRBJ2-2; 7 nucleotides agree with TRBD2. The germline V gene encodes CDR1 SNHLY and CDR2 FYNNEI. CDR3 length equals 15 residues. V lost 4 bases to trimming and J lost 6 bases; unmatched junction nucleotides: 8. For the CDR3, the DNA is TGTGCCAGCAGTGGCTACGCTGGGGGGGCCGGGGAGCTGTTTTTT. It is translated as CASSGYAGGAGELFF. Based on the CDR3 plus reference TRBV2 and TRBJ2-2, the full variable domain is EPEVTQTPSHQVTQMGQEVILRCVPISNHLYFYWYRQILGQKVEFLVSFYNNEISEKSEIFDDQFSVERPDGSNFTLKIRSTKLEDSAMYFCASSGYAGGAGELFFGEGSRLTVL.

The chain employs TRBV12-3 or TRBV12-4 and TRBJ1-2; possibly TRBD1 for D (5 bases). The CDR3 is 13 residues long. The V end was cut by 1 base, the J end by 6 bases, with 9 bases between. The CDR3 DNA is TGTGCCAGCAGTTTAGACAGGAACCATGGCTACACCTTC. This encodes CASSLDRNHGYTF.

The chain has TRBV2 and TRBJ2-3; 10 nucleotides align to TRBD2. The CDR3 is made up of 16 amino acids. From germline, CDR1 is SNHLY and CDR2 FYNNEI. Trimming removed 8 bases from V and 0 bases from J; junction bases left unmatched: 8. The CDR3 reads CASQASGGLSTDTQYF. The CDR3 bases are TGTGCCAGCCAGGCTAGCGGGGGCCTTAGCACAGATACGCAGTATTTT.

V and J are TRBV11-2 and TRBJ1-5; unclear D gene. CDR1 and CDR2 from the germline V gene are SGHAT and FQNNGV. The CDR3 is 15 residues long. V shed 1 base and J shed 0 bases, with 7 bases lying between them. The CDR3 sequence: CASSLGPFSNQPQHF. CDR3 coding DNA: TGTGCCAGCAGCTTAGGTCCGTTTAGCAATCAGCCCCAGCATTTT.